This entry lists 25 T cell receptor beta chains sequenced from one sample in a study of cytomegalovirus exposure and HLA in healthy donors. The PCR had 60 Vbeta and 13 Jbeta primers. Profiled with immunoSEQ multiplex PCR; TCRdb holds only in-frame clones, not every one. The sample includes 150,000 to 180,000 clones, over 75% of them seen just once. Sequencing used PBMCs. The receptor source for this set is a woman between 35 and 50 years old in good health and CMV-seropositive.

The chain is built from TRBV19 and TRBJ1-2, with D possibly being TRBD1 (6 bases). CDR3 length: 11 residues. Germline values: CDR1 LNHDA, CDR2 SQIVND (reference sequence). V gave up 7 bases and J gave up 4 bases, with 7 bases separating them. DNA for the CDR3: TGTGCCAGTACACAGGGCTATGGCTACACCTTC. This codes for CASTQGYGYTF.

V and J are TRBV2 and TRBJ2-2; 10 nucleotides align to TRBD1. The CDR3 covers 14 residues. With 9 bases clipped from V and 4 bases from J, the junction kept 5 bases outside the gene matches. Germline values: CDR1 SNHLY, CDR2 FYNNEI. CDR3 coding DNA: TGTGCCAGTGATGGGACAGGGGCCACCGGGGAGCTGTTTTTT. It encodes CASDGTGATGELFF.

This sequence joins TRBV11-3 and TRBJ2-1; a possible D gene is TRBD2 (6 bases). The germline V gene encodes CDR1 SGHNT and CDR2 YENEEA. V shed 3 bases and J shed 4 bases, with 13 bases lying between them. The CDR3 consists of 15 residues. CDR3 protein: CASSFMASAYNEQFF. CDR3 sequence (DNA): TGTGCCAGCAGCTTTATGGCTAGCGCGTACAATGAGCAGTTCTTC. Complete variable domain (other parts from reference TRBV11-3 and TRBJ2-1): EAGVVQSPRYKIIEKKQPVAFWCNPISGHNTLYWYLQNLGQGPELLIRYENEEAVDDSQLPKDRFSAERLKGVDSTLKIQPAELGDSAVYLCASSFMASAYNEQFFGPGTRLTVL.

The chain recombines TRBV29-1 with TRBJ2-5, with D maybe TRBD1 (6 bases). CDR1 and CDR2 (germline): SQVTM, ANQGSEA. V was clipped by 4 bases and J by 0 bases, with 12 bases between them. The CDR3 length is 14 residues. In DNA form, the CDR3 reads TGCAGCGTTGGGGGAACAGGGAACCAAGAGACCCAGTACTTC. Its protein is CSVGGTGNQETQYF.

The CDR3 loop reads CASSPRQETQYF. The DNA of the CDR3 is TGTGCCAGCAGTCCCCGGCAAGAGACCCAGTACTTC. The chain recombines TRBV2 with TRBJ2-5; D gene uncertain. Germline CDR1 SNHLY, CDR2 FYNNEI. This CDR3 has 12 amino acids. The ends were cut back, 5 bases at V and 2 bases at J, with 6 bases in the middle.

The V call is TRBV27, the J call TRBJ2-7; the match to TRBD2 covers 8 bases. Losses at the gene ends were 5 bases for V and 0 bases for J; bases not matched to a gene: 6. The germline CDR1 and CDR2 sequences are MNHEY and SMNVEV (reference sequence). CDR3 length equals 15 residues. The CDR3 protein is CASSTKRERSYEQYF. CDR3 sequence (DNA): TGTGCCAGCAGTACGAAGCGGGAGCGCTCCTACGAGCAGTACTTC.

This rearrangement joins TRBV18 to TRBJ1-1, with a weak D call TRBD1 (6 bases). The V end lost 6 bases, the J end lost 0 bases, and 11 bases lay between the germline ends. The CDR3 loop spans 14 amino acids. Per the germline V gene, CDR1 is KGHSH and CDR2 is LQKENI. In DNA, the CDR3 is TGTGCCAGCTCGTCACAGGGAATGAACACTGAAGCTTTCTTT. Amino acid sequence: CASSSQGMNTEAFF.

This chain connects TRBV5-1 to TRBJ2-5, with 9 bases identical to TRBD1. V was clipped by 1 base and J by 3 bases; unmatched bases: 4. The CDR3 length is 15 residues. Germline CDR1 and CDR2: SGHRS and YFSETQ. The CDR3 region is CASSLYGTGKETQYF. CDR3 sequence (DNA): TGCGCCAGCAGCTTGTACGGGACAGGGAAAGAGACCCAGTACTTC.

The V call is TRBV5-1, the J call TRBJ2-1; the D gene is possibly TRBD2 (6 bases). The germline CDR1 and CDR2 sequences are SGHRS and YFSETQ. The CDR3 consists of 16 residues. The germline V and J ends were trimmed by 4 bases and 0 bases, with 14 bases remaining between them. The CDR3 region has the DNA TGCGCCAGCAGCCGGGGAGGCGACTCCTCCTACAATGAGCAGTTCTTC. As protein: CASSRGGDSSYNEQFF.

The chain carries TRBV10-3 and TRBJ2-7; 10 positions match TRBD1. The CDR3 is made up of 13 amino acids. Germline assignment: CDR1 ENHRY and CDR2 SYGVKD. V was pared by 6 bases and J by 5 bases, with 4 bases of the junction left unmatched. The CDR3 DNA reads TGTGCCATCAGGGGACAGGGGTGGAACGAGCAGTACTTC. This gives the protein CAIRGQGWNEQYF.

The chain uses TRBV7-8 and TRBJ2-7; D gene ambiguous. V lost 1 base and J 4 bases, leaving 5 bases between the germline ends. CDR1 and CDR2 from the germline V gene are SGHVS and FQNEAQ. This CDR3 has 12 amino acids. The DNA for the CDR3 is TGTGCCAGCAGCTTAGTCGGGTACGAGCAGTACTTC. This codes for CASSLVGYEQYF. The complete variable domain, with remaining parts taken from reference TRBV7-8 and TRBJ2-7, reads GAGVSQSPRYKVAKRGQDVALRCDPISGHVSLFWYQQALGQGPEFLTYFQNEAQLDKSGLPSDRFFAERPEGSVSTLKIQRTQQEDSAVYLCASSLVGYEQYFGPGTRLTVT.

This chain links TRBV5-6 with TRBJ2-5, with 11 positions matching TRBD2. This CDR3 comprises 18 residues. The V segment lost 0 bases and the J segment 4 bases; nucleotides outside the gene matches: 11. Germline CDR1 reads SGHDT; CDR2 reads YYEEEE. The CDR3 sequence: CASSLERLAGGERETQYF. CDR3 nucleotide sequence: TGTGCCAGCAGCTTGGAACGGCTAGCGGGAGGAGAGCGAGAGACCCAGTACTTC.

This chain uses TRBV11-1 with TRBJ1-4, with D possibly being TRBD1 (6 bases). The germline V and J ends were trimmed by 1 base and 0 bases, with 15 bases remaining between them. CDR3 length equals 18 residues. The germline CDR1 and CDR2 sequences are SGHAT and FQDESV (reference sequence). CDR3 DNA: TGTGCCAGCAGCTTAGACAGGGCGGACCTTGCAACTAATGAAAAACTGTTTTTT. Amino acid sequence: CASSLDRADLATNEKLFF.

The chain joins TRBV4-2 to TRBJ2-1; TRBD2 matches at 7 bases. The CDR3 spans 15 residues. CDR1 and CDR2 from the germline V gene are LGHNA and YNFKEQ. The V segment lost 5 bases and the J segment 7 bases; nucleotides outside the gene matches: 11. CDR3 loop: CASSAYEREGNEQFF. The CDR3 DNA sequence: TGTGCCAGCAGCGCCTACGAGCGGGAAGGTAATGAGCAGTTCTTC.

In its sample, this clone was seen a few times. V and J are TRBV27 and TRBJ1-5; D is perhaps TRBD1 (6 bases). V was shortened by 3 bases and J by 1 base, with 10 bases between the two germline ends. Germline values: CDR1 MNHEY, CDR2 SMNVEV (reference sequence). The CDR3 spans 15 residues. Here the CDR3 reads CASSLGRGSNQPQHF. CDR3 in DNA: TGTGCCAGCAGTTTGGGGAGGGGGAGCAATCAGCCCCAGCATTTT.

The V call is TRBV28, the J call TRBJ1-2, with 8 bases lining up with TRBD1. CDR1 and CDR2 from the germline V gene are MDHEN and SYDVKM. The trim removed 8 bases at V and 9 bases at J, leaving 8 bases unmatched. The length of the CDR3 is 12 residues. For the CDR3, the DNA is TGTGCCAGCTTGGGGCCAGGGGGCAGCTACACCTTC. Its protein is CASLGPGGSYTF.

The gene calls are TRBV5-1 and TRBJ2-7; 8 bases are a match to TRBD2. The ends lost 0 bases at V and 2 bases at J; junction bases unmatched: 4. This CDR3 is built from 15 residues. CDR1 and CDR2 (germline): SGHRS, YFSETQ. CDR3 nucleotides: TGCGCCAGCAGCTTGGCGGGAGGGCCCACCTACGAGCAGTACTTC. Its protein product is CASSLAGGPTYEQYF.

This clone appeared a few times. The chain uses TRBV7-9 and TRBJ2-7; no firm D call. CDR3 length: 12 residues. Germline loops: CDR1 SEHNR, CDR2 FQNEAQ (reference sequence). Deletions cut 5 bases from V and 0 bases from J, with 5 bases between. DNA for the CDR3: TGTGCCAGCAGCCACAGCTCCTACGAGCAGTACTTC. It specifies CASSHSSYEQYF.

On this clone: One end of the junction varies from germline; a read error may be responsible. This chain connects TRBV5-6 to TRBJ1-4; the D is unclear. Germline V lookup: CDR1 SGHDT, CDR2 YYEEEE. This CDR3 spans 16 amino acids. The CDR3 DNA sequence: TGTGCCAGCAGCCTCCCCGGGCAGACTATCGACACAATTCACTCCTTT. Translation: CASSLPGQTIDTIHSF.

This rearrangement joins TRBV14 to TRBJ1-3; the D gene is possibly TRBD1 (5 bases). The germline gives CDR1 SGHDN, CDR2 FVKESK. Trimming removed 0 bases at V and 4 bases at J, with 13 bases between. The CDR3 spans 16 residues. Written as DNA, the CDR3 is TGTGCCAGCAGCCAAGATATAGGGACTCTCGGAAACACCATATATTTT. Translation gives CASSQDIGTLGNTIYF.

The V call is TRBV7-9, the J call TRBJ2-1; 9 bases align to TRBD2. There are 17 residues in the CDR3. V shed 8 bases, J shed 5 bases, and the junction held 16 bases outside the gene matches. Looked up from germline, CDR1 is SEHNR and CDR2 is FQNEAQ (reference sequence). The CDR3 loop reads CASVSGVAGVPDNEQFF. The CDR3 DNA reads as TGTGCCAGCGTCTCGGGAGTAGCGGGAGTTCCAGACAATGAGCAGTTCTTC.

V and J are TRBV28 and TRBJ1-3; D not certain. There are 14 residues in the CDR3. Trimming pared 7 bases from V and 2 bases from J, leaving 12 bases between. Per the germline V gene, CDR1 is MDHEN and CDR2 is SYDVKM. The CDR3 DNA is TGTGCCAGCATGCGAGGCCTGGCTGGAAACACCATATATTTT. This encodes CASMRGLAGNTIYF.

The chain couples TRBV2 to TRBJ2-1; 7 bases are shared with TRBD2. This CDR3 is built from 14 residues. The germline V gene encodes CDR1 SNHLY and CDR2 FYNNEI. The V and J ends lost 4 bases and 5 bases, in that order; junction bases with no gene match: 5. The CDR3 region is CASSVAGANNEQFF. CDR3 bases: TGTGCCAGCAGTGTGGCGGGAGCGAACAATGAGCAGTTCTTC.

The chain joins TRBV30 to TRBJ2-7, with a tentative D call TRBD2 (5 bases). CDR1 GTSNPN and CDR2 SVGIG come from the germline V gene (reference sequence). V was cut by 0 bases and J by 6 bases, with 15 bases left in between. CDR3 length equals 14 residues. The CDR3: CAWSVRPGELEQYF. CDR3 sequence (DNA): TGTGCCTGGAGTGTACGACCTGGGGAGCTCGAGCAGTACTTC.

This clone was detected a few times. The chain couples TRBV10-1 to TRBJ2-3; D is unclear. The V gene lost 0 bases and the J gene lost 6 bases, with 13 bases spanning the gap. The length of the CDR3 is 15 residues. Germline CDR1 reads WNHNN; CDR2 reads SYGVQD (reference sequence). CDR3 residues: CASSESPSHRDTQYF. CDR3 nucleotide sequence: TGCGCCAGCAGTGAGTCACCATCTCACCGGGATACGCAGTATTTT.